These 22 T cell receptor beta chains share one sample of origin, sequenced in a study of T-cell memory formation after mild COVID-19. TCRdb recomputed calls from the 5' RACE reads with MiXCR, one row per CDR3 protein. The data hold 190,000 or so distinct CDR3 sequences, with about a fifth observed a single time. The specimen was PBMCs or a T cell subset sorted from them (not recorded which). The receptors were gathered from an adult woman who had mild COVID-19 (a few samples of this study predate the infection). Cell type and time point are not known.

This clonotype appeared a few times. This chain connects TRBV20-1 to TRBJ2-7, with 7 bases lining up with TRBD2. This CDR3 is 15 amino acids long. The trim removed 3 bases at V and 0 bases at J, leaving 8 bases unmatched. In germline, CDR1 is DFQATT, CDR2 SNEGSKA (reference sequence). The CDR3 coding sequence is TGCAGTGCTAGGGTCGCGGGAGAGGGCTCCTACGAGCAGTACTTC. It codes for CSARVAGEGSYEQYF.

The chain combines TRBV5-1 with TRBJ1-5; TRBD1 matches 8 bases. Germline trimming cut 4 bases from V and 5 bases from J; bases unmatched to any gene: 8. The CDR3 consists of 15 residues. The germline gives CDR1 SGHRS, CDR2 YFSETQ. CDR3 nucleotides: TGCGCCAGCAGCCCGGGACAGGCTGGACATCAGCCCCAGCATTTT. Amino acid sequence: CASSPGQAGHQPQHF.

This clonotype has a handful of counts. The V and J genes are TRBV20-1 and TRBJ2-3, with D uncertain. This CDR3 contains 12 residues. CDR1 and CDR2 (germline): DFQATT, SNEGSKA (reference sequence). V was cut by 4 bases and J by 2 bases, with 7 bases left in between. The CDR3 region has the DNA TGCAGTGCTAACGACCTCACAGATACGCAGTATTTT. It encodes CSANDLTDTQYF.

The sample holds a few counts of this clonotype. DNA of the CDR3: TGCGCCAGCAGCTCCGACAGGGGGCCCTACCTTAGCGAGCAGTACTTC. Protein sequence: CASSSDRGPYLSEQYF. This chain uses TRBV5-1 with TRBJ2-7; the match to TRBD1 covers 10 bases. CDR3 length: 16 residues. The junction had 12 bases not matched to a gene; V was cut back by 3 bases and J by 6 bases. Germline loops: CDR1 SGHRS, CDR2 YFSETQ.

This clonotype has a handful of counts. The V and J genes are TRBV6-6 and TRBJ2-7; D possibly corresponds to TRBD1 (6 bases). The CDR3 covers 12 residues. V was shortened by 2 bases and J by 7 bases, with 9 bases between the two germline ends. Germline lookup yields CDR1 MNHNY and CDR2 SVGAGI (reference sequence). In DNA, the CDR3 is TGTGCCAGCAGTTACCCCGGACAGGAGCAGTACTTC. Its translation is CASSYPGQEQYF.

The chain couples TRBV7-8 to TRBJ2-7; TRBD1 aligns across 7 bases. The CDR3 spans 15 residues. The J segment lost 0 bases and the V segment lost 6 bases, leaving 8 bases of the junction unmatched. CDR1 is SGHVS, CDR2 FQNEAQ, per germline. The CDR3 protein is CASSSLQGSSYEQYF. In nucleotides, the CDR3 is TGTGCCAGCAGTTCCCTACAGGGGTCCTCCTACGAGCAGTACTTC.

The V call is TRBV6-1, the J call TRBJ1-2; 10 bases match TRBD1. The germline V gene encodes CDR1 MNHNS and CDR2 SASEGT. This CDR3 has 15 amino acids. V gave up 3 bases and J gave up 8 bases; unmatched junction bases: 9. Here the CDR3 DNA reads TGTGCCAGCAGTGACCGACAGGGGGCTTCTAGAGGCTACACCTTC. Translated, it gives CASSDRQGASRGYTF.

The rearrangement uses TRBV10-3 and TRBJ2-3, with D perhaps matching TRBD2 (5 bases). The CDR3 loop spans 15 amino acids. V dropped 3 bases and J dropped 2 bases, with 12 bases sitting between them. Germline V lookup: CDR1 ENHRY, CDR2 SYGVKD. This CDR3 is CAISDTAENTDTQYF. CDR3 DNA: TGTGCCATCAGTGATACAGCGGAGAACACAGATACGCAGTATTTT.

This clonotype was counted a few times. The genes are TRBV10-3 and TRBJ2-1, with 12 bases that match TRBD2. J gave up 8 bases and V 2 bases, and 10 bases lay outside the gene matches. This CDR3 spans 17 amino acids. CDR1 and CDR2 (germline): ENHRY, SYGVKD. The CDR3 DNA reads as TGTGCCATCAGTGAGCAGACTAGCGGGGGACCACTCCATGAGCAGTTCTTC. It codes for CAISEQTSGGPLHEQFF.

In this sample, this clonotype turned up a few times. This rearrangement joins TRBV6-2 or TRBV6-3 to TRBJ2-1; 9 bases agree with TRBD2. Germline CDR1 reads MNHEY; CDR2 reads SVGEGT. Trimming removed 0 bases from V and 3 bases from J; junction bases left unmatched: 6. The CDR3 sequence is 17 residues long. CDR3 nucleotides: TGTGCCAGCAGTTACTCCCCGTTAGCGGGGGTCTACAATGAGCAGTTCTTC. Amino acid sequence: CASSYSPLAGVYNEQFF.

This clonotype was seen a handful of times. The rearrangement uses TRBV6-5 and TRBJ2-7; D is unclear. Trimming cost V 4 bases and J 2 bases, with 9 bases left between them. This CDR3 contains 13 residues. Germline CDR1 is MNHEY and CDR2 is SVGAGI. DNA for the CDR3: TGTGCCAGCAGTTCTAAGTATACCTACGAGCAGTACTTC. Translation gives CASSSKYTYEQYF.

This clonotype turned up a few times. The chain uses TRBV20-1 and TRBJ1-1; 8 bases fit TRBD1. This CDR3 spans 15 amino acids. Losses at the gene ends were 0 bases for V and 5 bases for J; bases not matched to a gene: 8. Germline values: CDR1 DFQATT, CDR2 SNEGSKA (reference sequence). CDR3 residues: CSAREPTGGDTEAFF. The CDR3 DNA reads as TGCAGTGCTAGAGAACCTACAGGGGGTGATACTGAAGCTTTCTTT.

This chain joins TRBV6-5 and TRBJ2-1; 8 bases line up with TRBD2. Trimming at V came to 6 bases and at J to 7 bases, leaving 8 bases not matched to a gene. Germline V gene lookup returns CDR1 MNHEY and CDR2 SVGAGI. The CDR3 runs 14 residues. The CDR3 loop reads CASRRAGAVNEQFF. As DNA, the CDR3 is TGTGCCAGCAGGAGAGCGGGGGCCGTGAATGAGCAGTTCTTC.

The chain links TRBV10-2 to TRBJ2-7, with D perhaps TRBD2 (6 bases). Germline assignment: CDR1 WSHSY and CDR2 SAAADI. V was trimmed by 7 bases and J by 0 bases, leaving 16 bases between them. The CDR3 is 15 amino acids. CDR3 amino acids: CASTLEGKSSYEQYF. The CDR3 bases are TGCGCCAGCACCCTGGAGGGTAAGAGCTCCTACGAGCAGTACTTC.

This clonotype has more than one count but fewer than ten. This chain uses TRBV7-9 with TRBJ2-1, with D possibly being TRBD1 (6 bases). Per the germline V gene, CDR1 is SEHNR and CDR2 is FQNEAQ (reference sequence). V was clipped by 4 bases and J by 1 base, with 14 bases between them. CDR3 length equals 16 residues. The CDR3 protein is CASSSQGFMSYNEQFF. The CDR3 region has the DNA TGTGCCAGCAGCTCCCAGGGGTTTATGTCCTACAATGAGCAGTTCTTC.

This clonotype has more than one count but fewer than ten. This chain uses TRBV30 with TRBJ2-1; tentatively, D is TRBD2 (7 bases). Germline V CDR1 and CDR2: GTSNPN, SVGIG (reference sequence). The CDR3 runs 14 residues. V was shortened by 0 bases and J by 9 bases, with 15 bases between the two germline ends. DNA of the CDR3: TGTGCCTGGAGTGTACTAGGGGGGGCGTCTGAGCAGTTCTTC. It codes for CAWSVLGGASEQFF.

The chain couples TRBV7-9 to TRBJ2-7, with D perhaps TRBD1 (6 bases). The CDR3 spans 15 residues. The germline V gene encodes CDR1 SEHNR and CDR2 FQNEAQ (reference sequence). The V end lost 1 base, the J end lost 3 bases, and 13 bases lay between the germline ends. The CDR3 sequence is CASSLGGTIFYEQYF. The CDR3 DNA follows: TGTGCCAGCAGCTTAGGGGGGACAATTTTCTACGAGCAGTACTTC.

The chain is built from TRBV7-9 and TRBJ2-1; 7 bases align to TRBD1. CDR1 is SEHNR, CDR2 FQNEAQ, per germline (reference sequence). Trimming at V came to 5 bases and at J to 9 bases, leaving 13 bases not matched to a gene. The CDR3 has 15 amino acids. The CDR3 protein is CASSLPPTGPSEQFF. The DNA of the CDR3 is TGTGCCAGCAGCCTTCCCCCGACAGGGCCCTCTGAGCAGTTCTTC.

This clonotype was counted only a few times. The chain is built from TRBV12-3 or TRBV12-4 and TRBJ2-1; 16 bases line up with TRBD2. V dropped 8 bases and J dropped 4; count of bases not matched to a gene: 11. The CDR3 sequence is 18 residues long. Written as DNA, the CDR3 is TGTGCCAGCGCCGGGACTAGCGGGGGGGGCCTATCTTACAATGAGCAGTTCTTC. This codes for CASAGTSGGGLSYNEQFF.

This clonotype was detected only a few times. The gene calls are TRBV6-2 or TRBV6-3 and TRBJ1-1, with TRBD1 identical over 8 bases. The CDR3 runs to 15 residues. The ends lost 2 bases at V and 2 bases at J; junction bases unmatched: 4. The germline V gene has CDR1 MNHEY and CDR2 SVGEGT. CDR3 coding DNA: TGTGCCAGCAGTTACCGTCAGGGGGCAAACACTGAAGCTTTCTTT. Translation gives CASSYRQGANTEAFF.

This sequence joins TRBV7-6 and TRBJ2-7; 8 bases map to TRBD1. V shed 5 bases, J shed 5 bases, and the junction held 11 bases outside the gene matches. The CDR3 runs to 15 residues. From germline, CDR1 is SGHVS and CDR2 FNYEAQ. The CDR3 region has the DNA TGTGCCAGCAGCGATGGACAGGGCCTTCCTGACGAGCAGTACTTC. The encoded protein is CASSDGQGLPDEQYF.

The chain is built from TRBV20-1 and TRBJ2-2, with D possibly TRBD2 on 6 matching bases. Trimming stripped 3 bases from V and 0 bases from J, with 11 bases between. The CDR3 runs to 15 residues. In germline, CDR1 is DFQATT, CDR2 SNEGSKA (reference sequence). In nucleotides, the CDR3 is TGCAGTGCTAGGTGGGACTTTGCGAACACCGGGGAGCTGTTTTTT. Translated, it gives CSARWDFANTGELFF.